Below, 31 T cell receptor beta chains from the same sample are listed, as sequenced in a study of OX40 agonist ivuxolimab in advanced cancers. Produced via immunoSEQ multiplex PCR; TCRdb's table is partial and in-frame only. The top ten clones hold around 0.58% of a sample with around 95,000 clones, approximately 89% of them seen once. The material was CD4+ or CD8+ T cells sorted from blood, obtained in a trial of the OX40 agonist ivuxolimab. Receptors were obtained from an adult with an advanced solid tumor such as melanoma, head and neck, liver or kidney cancer.

The chain combines TRBV28 with TRBJ2-7; TRBD2 aligns across 11 bases. The germline V gene has CDR1 MDHEN and CDR2 SYDVKM. CDR3 length equals 15 residues. With V trimmed by 5 bases and J by 8 bases, 11 bases remained unmatched. For the CDR3, the DNA is TGTGCCAGCAGTCTACTGACTAGCGGGGAGATCCAGCAGTACTTC. Translated, it gives CASSLLTSGEIQQYF.

The chain combines TRBV7-9 with TRBJ2-5; D perhaps matches TRBD2 (6 bases). Trimming removed 0 bases from V and 1 base from J, with 12 bases in between. This CDR3 has 16 residues. Germline CDR1 is SEHNR and CDR2 is FQNEAQ (reference sequence). In nucleotides, the CDR3 is TGTGCCAGCAGCTTAGCACCGATTAGCGGCCAAGAGACCCAGTACTTC. It translates to CASSLAPISGQETQYF. The variable domain in full, with the rest retrieved from reference TRBV7-9 and TRBJ2-5, is DTGVSQNPRHKITKRGQNVTFRCDPISEHNRLYWYRQTLGQGPEFLTYFQNEAQLEKSRLLSDRFSAERPKGSFSTLEIQRTEQGDSAMYLCASSLAPISGQETQYFGPGTRLLVL.

The rearrangement joins TRBV5-1 to TRBJ2-1, with D unclear. The length of the CDR3 is 15 residues. Per the germline V gene, CDR1 is SGHRS and CDR2 is YFSETQ. With 4 bases removed from V and 3 bases from J, the gap between germline ends came to 14 bases. As DNA, the CDR3 is TGCGCCAGCAGCAGTAGTGTATCTATCTACAATGAGCAGTTCTTC. It yields the protein CASSSSVSIYNEQFF. Based on the CDR3 plus reference TRBV5-1 and TRBJ2-1, the full variable domain is KAGVTQTPRYLIKTRGQQVTLSCSPISGHRSVSWYQQTPGQGLQFLFEYFSETQRNKGNFPGRFSGRQFSNSRSEMNVSTLELGDSALYLCASSSSVSIYNEQFFGPGTRLTVL.

This rearrangement joins TRBV18 to TRBJ2-2; TRBD2 matches 11 bases. The V segment lost 3 bases and the J segment 5 bases; nucleotides outside the gene matches: 5. This CDR3 comprises 16 residues. The germline gives CDR1 KGHSH, CDR2 LQKENI. DNA for the CDR3: TGTGCCAGCTCACCGCTAGCGGGAGGCAGTACCGGGGAGCTGTTTTTT. It yields the protein CASSPLAGGSTGELFF.

The rearrangement links TRBV7-9 to TRBJ2-1, with D unclear. This CDR3 has 14 amino acids. Per germline, CDR1 SEHNR and CDR2 FQNEAQ (reference sequence). Trimming left V 5 bases short and J 0 bases short, with 8 bases between. The CDR3 loop reads CASSPGSSYNEQFF. The CDR3 DNA is TGTGCCAGCAGCCCCGGTAGCTCCTACAATGAGCAGTTCTTC. Full variable domain (remainder filled in from reference TRBV7-9 and TRBJ2-1): DTGVSQNPRHKITKRGQNVTFRCDPISEHNRLYWYRQTLGQGPEFLTYFQNEAQLEKSRLLSDRFSAERPKGSFSTLEIQRTEQGDSAMYLCASSPGSSYNEQFFGPGTRLTVL.

The gene calls are TRBV4-2 and TRBJ2-7; D is perhaps TRBD2 (6 bases). This CDR3 region has 16 residues. CDR1 is LGHNA and CDR2 is YNFKEQ in the germline V gene. V was shortened by 4 bases and J by 0 bases, with 16 bases between the two germline ends. The chain's CDR3 is CASSPLGREYSYEQYF. CDR3 DNA sequence: TGTGCCAGCAGCCCCTTAGGACGGGAGTACTCCTACGAGCAGTACTTC.

This chain joins TRBV28 and TRBJ1-5, with D possibly being TRBD1 (5 bases). The germline CDR1 and CDR2 sequences are MDHEN and SYDVKM. V was cut by 6 bases and J by 3 bases, with 15 bases left in between. CDR3 length: 15 amino acids. In DNA, the CDR3 is TGTGCCAGCAGCCGTTACGGGGGGATCAATCAGCCCCAGCATTTT. This translates into CASSRYGGINQPQHF.

This clone was detected only once. This chain joins TRBV18 and TRBJ2-2, with 7 bases matching TRBD1. The CDR3 extends over 14 amino acids. V lost 3 bases, J lost 4 bases, and 2 bases stayed unmatched. Looked up from germline, CDR1 is KGHSH and CDR2 is LQKENI. The CDR3 is CASSPGQPTGELFF. The CDR3 nucleotides are TGTGCCAGCTCACCGGGACAGCCCACCGGGGAGCTGTTTTTT.

This rearrangement joins TRBV2 to TRBJ2-5, with 15 bases fitting TRBD2. The CDR3 is made up of 17 amino acids. J lost 4 bases, V lost 6 bases, and 9 bases had no gene match. In germline, CDR1 is SNHLY, CDR2 FYNNEI. CDR3: CASRAPGTSGRTETQYF. CDR3 nucleotide sequence: TGTGCCAGCAGGGCCCCCGGGACTAGCGGGAGGACAGAGACCCAGTACTTC. Complete variable domain (other parts from reference TRBV2 and TRBJ2-5): EPEVTQTPSHQVTQMGQEVILRCVPISNHLYFYWYRQILGQKVEFLVSFYNNEISEKSEIFDDQFSVERPDGSNFTLKIRSTKLEDSAMYFCASRAPGTSGRTETQYFGPGTRLLVL.

The V and J genes are TRBV28 and TRBJ2-7; 7 bases map to TRBD1. The CDR3 has 15 amino acids. Germline loops: CDR1 MDHEN, CDR2 SYDVKM. Losses at the gene ends were 7 bases for V and 0 bases for J; bases not matched to a gene: 9. The CDR3 region is CASTSADRVSYEQYF. As DNA, the CDR3 is TGTGCCAGCACCTCAGCTGACAGGGTCTCCTACGAGCAGTACTTC.

This chain connects TRBV5-4 to TRBJ1-2, with D uncertain. V lost 0 bases and J 5 bases, leaving 8 bases between the germline ends. In germline, CDR1 is SGHNT, CDR2 YYREEE (reference sequence). This CDR3 has 13 amino acids. CDR3 loop: CASSLGPSYGYTF. CDR3 nucleotide sequence: TGTGCCAGCAGCTTGGGTCCGTCTTATGGCTACACCTTC.

This chain connects TRBV19 to TRBJ2-1, with D unclear. CDR1 is LNHDA and CDR2 is SQIVND in the germline V gene (reference sequence). This CDR3 comprises 15 residues. V lost 3 bases, J lost 6 bases, and 15 bases lay in between. The CDR3 is CASSIGPGRGNEQFF. CDR3 DNA sequence: TGTGCCAGTAGTATCGGGCCCGGCCGTGGCAATGAGCAGTTCTTC.

Turning to this clone: The junction and the germline gene differ at one end; a read error may be behind it. This chain uses TRBV2 with TRBJ2-5, with a tentative D call TRBD2 (6 bases). The CDR3 runs 18 residues. CDR1 SNHLY and CDR2 FYNNEI come from the germline V gene. The CDR3 protein is CAISESSVDIGGQETQYF. CDR3 nucleotide sequence: TGTGCCATCAGTGAGTCGTCTGTGGATATCGGGGGCCAAGAGACCCAGTACTTC.

V is TRBV9 and J is TRBJ2-3; TRBD1 agrees at 10 bases. With 0 bases clipped from V and 4 bases from J, the junction kept 8 bases outside the gene matches. The CDR3 loop spans 17 amino acids. Germline CDR1 and CDR2: SGDLS and YYNGEE. The CDR3 reads CASSVAPGQGFPDTQYF. Written as DNA, the CDR3 is TGTGCCAGCAGCGTAGCCCCGGGACAGGGGTTTCCAGATACGCAGTATTTT.

The chain is built from TRBV9 and TRBJ1-2, with 8 positions matching TRBD1. This CDR3 has 16 amino acids. Germline CDR1 and CDR2: SGDLS and YYNGEE. Trimming removed 4 bases from V and 6 bases from J; junction bases left unmatched: 14. DNA of the CDR3: TGTGCCAGCAGCTCCGGGACAGGTGGAGGGCAGGATGGCTACACCTTC. This sequence encodes CASSSGTGGGQDGYTF. The full variable domain, with the rest looked up from reference TRBV9 and TRBJ1-2, is DSGVTQTPKHLITATGQRVTLRCSPRSGDLSVYWYQQSLDQGLQFLIQYYNGEERAKGNILERFSAQQFPDLHSELNLSSLELGDSALYFCASSSGTGGGQDGYTFGSGTRLTVV.

This chain connects TRBV6-1 to TRBJ2-6, with D hard to call. Trimming took off 1 base at V and 2 bases at J, with 3 bases between the two ends. The CDR3 has 14 amino acids. Germline CDR1 reads MNHNS; CDR2 reads SASEGT. CDR3 coding DNA: TGTGCCAGCAGTGAAGAACCTGGGGCCAACGTCCTGACTTTC. Protein: CASSEEPGANVLTF.

As regards this clone: Different DNA sequences within this sample yield the same CDR3. The chain combines TRBV29-1 with TRBJ2-7, with TRBD2 matching 8 bases. This CDR3 comprises 16 residues. Germline CDR1 reads SQVTM; CDR2 reads ANQGSEA. V shed 4 bases and J 3 bases; nucleotides not matched to a gene: 14. The CDR3 loop reads CSVGGAGGGSYYEQYF. The CDR3 nucleotides read TGCAGCGTTGGGGGGGCGGGAGGAGGTAGCTACTACGAGCAGTACTTC.

This clone was recorded once. This chain links TRBV7-9 with TRBJ1-1; D might be TRBD1 (5 bases). The CDR3 sequence is 14 residues long. The V end lost 5 bases, the J end lost 0 bases, and 10 bases lay between the germline ends. Germline CDR1 is SEHNR and CDR2 is FQNEAQ (reference sequence). CDR3 DNA: TGTGCCAGCAGCCCGACAGCCGTGAACACTGAAGCTTTCTTT. Encoded protein: CASSPTAVNTEAFF.

The chain uses TRBV5-4 and TRBJ1-4; D is perhaps TRBD1 (6 bases). Trimming shortened V by 1 base and J by 5 bases, and 6 bases separated the two germline ends. Germline-derived CDR1 and CDR2 are SGHNT and YYREEE (reference sequence). The CDR3 is made up of 13 amino acids. Here the CDR3 DNA reads TGTGCCAGCAGCTTGACAGGGAATGAAAAACTGTTTTTT. Amino acid sequence: CASSLTGNEKLFF.

The CDR3 loop is CSARGLPEAFF. The CDR3 nucleotides read TGCAGTGCTAGAGGACTACCTGAAGCTTTCTTT. The rearrangement uses TRBV20-1 and TRBJ1-1; D ambiguous. Looked up from germline, CDR1 is DFQATT and CDR2 is SNEGSKA (reference sequence). The CDR3 length is 11 residues. Trimming cost V 1 base and J 6 bases, with 6 bases left between them.

This clone occurred once. The gene calls are TRBV5-1 and TRBJ2-1; 11 nucleotides agree with TRBD2. The CDR3 spans 14 residues. In germline, CDR1 is SGHRS, CDR2 YFSETQ. The ends lost 2 bases at V and 10 bases at J; junction bases unmatched: 5. CDR3 DNA sequence: TGCGCCAGCAGCTTCGGGACTAGCGGTATCGAGCAGTTCTTC. Amino acids: CASSFGTSGIEQFF.

CDR3 nucleotides: TGTGCCAGCAGCCCGGGGGAGGGGAGTCCCAATGAGCAGTTCTTC. Translated: CASSPGEGSPNEQFF. The chain carries TRBV7-3 and TRBJ2-1; 7 bases align to TRBD2. CDR1 is SGHTA, CDR2 FQGTGA, per germline. V trimming: 5 bases; J trimming: 6 bases; junction bases outside the gene matches: 10. The CDR3 loop spans 15 amino acids.

The V and J genes are TRBV7-3 and TRBJ1-1; D uncertain. Trimming stripped 5 bases from V and 1 base from J, with 11 bases between. The CDR3 sequence is 14 residues long. Germline V gene data show CDR1 as SGHTA and CDR2 as FQGTGA. The CDR3 sequence: CASSQAPGNTEAFF. The CDR3 region has the DNA TGTGCCAGCAGCCAAGCTCCCGGGAACACTGAAGCTTTCTTT.

This clone was seen just once. The gene calls are TRBV29-1 and TRBJ2-3; weak D call: TRBD2 (5 bases). The CDR3 runs 15 residues. Germline CDR1 and CDR2: SQVTM and ANQGSEA. Trimming cost V 6 bases and J 1 base, with 17 bases left between them. The CDR3 region is CSVKGALRGTDTQYF. In nucleotides, the CDR3 is TGCAGCGTCAAGGGAGCCCTTAGGGGCACAGATACGCAGTATTTT.

The chain joins TRBV18 to TRBJ2-7; possibly TRBD2 for D (6 bases). The V gene's germline CDR1 is KGHSH and CDR2 LQKENI. The CDR3 runs 12 residues. V was trimmed by 1 base and J by 5 bases, leaving 6 bases between them. CDR3 residues: CASSPRGDEQYF. Here the CDR3 DNA reads TGTGCCAGCTCACCACGGGGGGACGAGCAGTACTTC.

The genes are TRBV2 and TRBJ2-1; D is ambiguous. The germline V gene encodes CDR1 SNHLY and CDR2 FYNNEI. Trimming took off 2 bases at V and 1 base at J, with 6 bases between the two ends. This CDR3 comprises 14 residues. The CDR3 DNA is TGTGCCAGCAGTGAACAGGTATCCTACAATGAGCAGTTCTTC. It encodes CASSEQVSYNEQFF.

The gene calls are TRBV7-8 and TRBJ1-5; TRBD1 aligns across 8 bases. Germline assignment: CDR1 SGHVS and CDR2 FQNEAQ. The CDR3 extends over 14 amino acids. The J segment lost 5 bases and the V segment lost 5 bases, leaving 5 bases of the junction unmatched. The CDR3 spells CASSASGGYQPQHF. The DNA for the CDR3 is TGTGCCAGCAGCGCCTCAGGGGGCTATCAGCCCCAGCATTTT. Using reference TRBV7-8 and TRBJ1-5 for the parts outside the CDR3, the full variable domain is GAGVSQSPRYKVAKRGQDVALRCDPISGHVSLFWYQQALGQGPEFLTYFQNEAQLDKSGLPSDRFFAERPEGSVSTLKIQRTQQEDSAVYLCASSASGGYQPQHFGDGTRLSIL.

CDR3 DNA: TGTGCCAGCTCACCTCGGACGGAAGCCTACGAGCAGTACTTC. It encodes CASSPRTEAYEQYF. This sequence joins TRBV18 and TRBJ2-7; D is undetermined. V lost 3 bases to trimming and J lost 2 bases, with 11 bases between them. Germline-derived CDR1 and CDR2 are KGHSH and LQKENI. The CDR3 totals 14 residues.

The V call is TRBV7-8, the J call TRBJ2-2; the D is unclear. Deletions cut 2 bases from V and 6 bases from J, with 10 bases between. The CDR3 spans 14 residues. From germline, CDR1 is SGHVS and CDR2 FQNEAQ. As DNA, the CDR3 is TGTGCCAGCAGCTTAATTATACGGTCCGGGGAGCTGTTTTTT. It yields the protein CASSLIIRSGELFF.

This clone was detected once. The V gene is TRBV18, the J gene TRBJ2-5; D may be TRBD2 (6 bases). The CDR3 runs 15 residues. Germline V CDR1 and CDR2: KGHSH, LQKENI. Trimming cost V 5 bases and J 1 base, with 14 bases left between them. The CDR3 coding sequence is TGTGCCAGCTCATATCTTGGGACTTCCCAAGAGACCCAGTACTTC. This codes for CASSYLGTSQETQYF.

This chain joins TRBV18 and TRBJ2-1; 10 nucleotides match TRBD2. Per the germline V gene, CDR1 is KGHSH and CDR2 is LQKENI. The CDR3 spans 14 residues. Trimming at V came to 2 bases and at J to 9 bases, leaving 4 bases not matched to a gene. This CDR3 reads CASSPLAGGAEQFF. CDR3 nucleotides: TGTGCCAGCTCACCATTAGCGGGAGGTGCTGAGCAGTTCTTC. The whole variable domain, filled in from reference TRBV18 and TRBJ2-1, reads NAGVMQNPRHLVRRRGQEARLRCSPMKGHSHVYWYRQLPEEGLKFMVYLQKENIIDESGMPKERFSAEFPKEGPSILRIQQVVRGDSAAYFCASSPLAGGAEQFFGPGTRLTVL.